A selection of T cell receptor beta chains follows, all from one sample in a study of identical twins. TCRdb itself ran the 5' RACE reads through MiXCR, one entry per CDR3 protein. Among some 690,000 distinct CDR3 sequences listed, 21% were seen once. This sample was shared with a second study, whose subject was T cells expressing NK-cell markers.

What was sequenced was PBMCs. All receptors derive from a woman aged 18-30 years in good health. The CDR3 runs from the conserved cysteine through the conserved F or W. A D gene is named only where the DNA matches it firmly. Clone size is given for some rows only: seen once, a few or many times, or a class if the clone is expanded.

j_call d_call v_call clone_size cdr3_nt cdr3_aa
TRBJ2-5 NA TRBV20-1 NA TGCAGTGATCCTCGACAGAACAAAGAGACCCAGTACTTC CSDPRQNKETQYF
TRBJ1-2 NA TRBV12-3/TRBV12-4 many TGTGCCAGCGGAGCGGTTTGGTATGGCTACACCTTC CASGAVWYGYTF
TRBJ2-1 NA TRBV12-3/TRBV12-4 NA TGTGCCAGCAGCAAGAACGCGCCCGTTTACAATGAGCAGTTCTTC CASSKNAPVYNEQFF
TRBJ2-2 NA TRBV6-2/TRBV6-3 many TGTGCCAGCAGTTACGACGGCACCGGGGAGCTGTTTTTT CASSYDGTGELFF
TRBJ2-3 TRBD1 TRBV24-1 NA TGTGCCACCAGTGATCCCGGGACAGAAACAGATACGCAGTATTTT CATSDPGTETDTQYF
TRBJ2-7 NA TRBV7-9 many TGTGCCAGCAGCTTAGGAAGCCTGTCCTACGAGCAGTACTTC CASSLGSLSYEQYF
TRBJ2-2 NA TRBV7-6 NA TGTGCCAGCAGCTTAGTCGCGACAAGGAACACCGGGGAGCTGTTTTTT CASSLVATRNTGELFF
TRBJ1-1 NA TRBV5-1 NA TGCGCCAGCAGCTTGGGCAGGGACGCTGAAGCTTTCTTT CASSLGRDAEAFF
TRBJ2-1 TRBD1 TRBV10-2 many TGCGCCAGCGGGGACAGGGGGCACGGGAATGAGCAGTTCTTC CASGDRGHGNEQFF
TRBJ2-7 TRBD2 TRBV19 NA TGTGCCAGTAGTATAATGGCAGCGGGGGCCTACGAGCAGTACTTC CASSIMAAGAYEQYF
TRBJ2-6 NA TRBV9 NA TGTGCCAGCAGCGCAAGTCATGCGGGGGCCAACGTCCTGACTTTC CASSASHAGANVLTF
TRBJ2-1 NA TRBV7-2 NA TGTGCCAGCAGCTTTCCCCACAAAAATGAGCAGTTCTTC CASSFPHKNEQFF
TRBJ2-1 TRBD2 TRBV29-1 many TGCAGCGTTGTAGGAGTGGGCCTAGCGGGAGACGAGCAGTTCTTC CSVVGVGLAGDEQFF
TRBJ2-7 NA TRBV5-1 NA TGCGCCAGCAGCTTCACGGGACTCGGGGGCGACGAGCAGTACTTC CASSFTGLGGDEQYF
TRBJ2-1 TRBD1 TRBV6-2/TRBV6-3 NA TGTGCCACCTCAATTACGGGACAGGGCGGGACGGGAGCCTTTTCTGGTGAGCAGTTCTTC CATSITGQGGTGAFSGEQFF